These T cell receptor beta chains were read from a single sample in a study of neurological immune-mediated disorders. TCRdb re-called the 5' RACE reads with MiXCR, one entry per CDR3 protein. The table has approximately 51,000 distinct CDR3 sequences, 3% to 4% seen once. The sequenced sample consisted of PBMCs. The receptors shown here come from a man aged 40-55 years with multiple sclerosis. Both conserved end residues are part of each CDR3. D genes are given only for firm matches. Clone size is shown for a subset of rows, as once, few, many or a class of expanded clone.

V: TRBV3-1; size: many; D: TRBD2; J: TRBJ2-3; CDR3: CASSPSGGYTDTQYF; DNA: TGTGCCAGCAGTCCTAGCGGGGGGTACACAGATACGCAGTATTTT
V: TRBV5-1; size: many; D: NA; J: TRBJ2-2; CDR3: CASSLGARGVPGELFF; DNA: TGCGCCAGCAGCTTGGGAGCCCGAGGAGTACCCGGGGAGCTGTTTTTT
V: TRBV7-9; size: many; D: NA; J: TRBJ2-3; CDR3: CASSSRVQGTDTQYF; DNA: TGTGCCAGCAGCTCTAGGGTCCAGGGCACAGATACGCAGTATTTT
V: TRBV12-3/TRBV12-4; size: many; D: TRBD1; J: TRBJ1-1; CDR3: CASSSGTGFTEAFF; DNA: TGTGCCAGCAGTTCCGGGACAGGGTTCACTGAAGCTTTCTTT
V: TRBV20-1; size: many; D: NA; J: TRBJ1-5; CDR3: CSARQGFNQPQHF; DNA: TGCAGTGCTAGACAGGGATTTAATCAGCCCCAGCATTTT
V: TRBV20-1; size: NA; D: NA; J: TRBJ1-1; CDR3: CSAWGQDTEAFF; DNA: TGCAGTGCATGGGGGCAGGACACTGAAGCTTTCTTT
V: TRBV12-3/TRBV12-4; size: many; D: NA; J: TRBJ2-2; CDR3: CASRRGNTGELFF; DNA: TGTGCCAGCAGGAGAGGGAACACCGGGGAGCTGTTTTTT
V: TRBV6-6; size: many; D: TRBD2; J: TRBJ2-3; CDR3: CASSPGGASTDTQYF; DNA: TGTGCCAGCAGCCCGGGAGGGGCAAGCACAGATACGCAGTATTTT
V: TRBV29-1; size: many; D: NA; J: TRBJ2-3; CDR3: CSVDGPRTDTQYF; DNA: TGCAGCGTTGACGGACCTCGCACAGATACGCAGTATTTT
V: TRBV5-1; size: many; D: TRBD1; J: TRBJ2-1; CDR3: CASSQGQGANEQFF; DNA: TGCGCCAGCAGCCAGGGACAGGGGGCCAACGAGCAGTTCTTC
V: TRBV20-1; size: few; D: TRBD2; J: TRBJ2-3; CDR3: CSATSRRGTGGVTDTQYF; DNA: TGCAGTGCTACTAGCCGGCGGGGAACGGGGGGGGTGACAGATACGCAGTATTTT
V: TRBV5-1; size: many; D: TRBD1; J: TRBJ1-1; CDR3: CASSTGQGITEAFF; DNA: TGCGCCAGCAGCACGGGACAGGGAATCACTGAAGCTTTCTTT
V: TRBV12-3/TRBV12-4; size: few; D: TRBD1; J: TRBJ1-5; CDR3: CASKPGQGIGQPQNF; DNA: TGTGCCAGCAAACCGGGACAGGGGATCGGTCAGCCCCAGAATTTT
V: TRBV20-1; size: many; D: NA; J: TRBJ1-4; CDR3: CSAPRGSATNEKLFF; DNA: TGCAGTGCTCCCCGGGGCTCTGCAACTAATGAAAAACTGTTTTTT
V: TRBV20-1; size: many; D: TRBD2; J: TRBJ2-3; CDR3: CSAKPRAGDGGTQYF; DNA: TGCAGTGCTAAGCCACGAGCGGGGGACGGGGGTACGCAGTATTTT
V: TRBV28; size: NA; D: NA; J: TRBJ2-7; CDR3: CASFSLLHYEQYF; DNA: TGTGCCAGTTTTAGTTTGTTGCACTACGAGCAGTACTTC
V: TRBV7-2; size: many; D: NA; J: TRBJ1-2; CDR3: CASSLQGYGYTF; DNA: TGTGCCAGCAGCCTCCAGGGCTATGGCTACACCTTC
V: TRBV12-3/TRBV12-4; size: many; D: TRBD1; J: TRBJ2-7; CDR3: CASSSTDRGQSYEQYF; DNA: TGTGCCAGCAGTTCCACGGACAGGGGGCAATCCTACGAGCAGTACTTC
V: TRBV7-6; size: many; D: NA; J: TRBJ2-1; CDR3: CASSLGSRSKSYNEQFF; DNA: TGTGCCAGCAGCTTAGGCTCTCGGTCTAAATCCTACAATGAGCAGTTCTTC
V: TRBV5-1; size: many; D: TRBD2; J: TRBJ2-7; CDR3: CASSSGGSEQYF; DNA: TGCGCCAGCAGCAGCGGGGGATCCGAGCAGTACTTC
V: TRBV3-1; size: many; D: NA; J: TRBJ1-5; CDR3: CASRLDGALSNQPQNF; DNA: TGTGCCAGCAGACTAGATGGGGCGCTGAGCAATCAGCCCCAGAATTTT
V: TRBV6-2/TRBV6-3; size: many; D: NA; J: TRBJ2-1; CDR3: CASSTPLGRGEQFF; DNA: TGTGCCAGCAGTACCCCCTTAGGGCGTGGCGAGCAGTTCTTC
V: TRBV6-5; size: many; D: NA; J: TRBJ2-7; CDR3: CASSYSGGQTYEQYF; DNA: TGTGCCAGCAGTTACTCGGGCGGTCAGACATACGAGCAGTACTTC
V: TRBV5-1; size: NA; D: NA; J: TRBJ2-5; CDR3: CASSLSPGQETQYF; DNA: TGCGCCAGCAGCTTGAGTCCGGGGCAAGAGACCCAGTACTTC
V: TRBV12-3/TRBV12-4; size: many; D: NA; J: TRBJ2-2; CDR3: CASRYIESTGELFF; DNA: TGTGCCAGCCGGTACATTGAGAGTACCGGGGAGCTGTTTTTT
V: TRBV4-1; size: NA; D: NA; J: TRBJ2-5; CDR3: CANSQLPERKETQYF; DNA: TGCGCCAACAGCCAACTTCCGGAAAGGAAAGAGACCCAGTACTTC
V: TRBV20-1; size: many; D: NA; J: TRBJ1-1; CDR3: CSARDPLGRVGRAEAFF; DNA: TGCAGTGCTAGAGATCCGCTGGGCCGTGTGGGGAGGGCTGAAGCTTTCTTT
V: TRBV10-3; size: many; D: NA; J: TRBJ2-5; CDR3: CAISGGRAGPQETQYF; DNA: TGTGCCATCAGTGGGGGACGGGCCGGCCCCCAAGAGACCCAGTACTTC
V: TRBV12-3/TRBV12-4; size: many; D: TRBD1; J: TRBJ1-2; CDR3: CASSPKGQMDGYTF; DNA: TGTGCCAGCAGCCCAAAGGGACAGATGGATGGCTACACCTTC
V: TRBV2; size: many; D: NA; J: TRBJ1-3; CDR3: CASSEAGNTIYF; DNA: TGTGCCAGCAGTGAAGCTGGAAACACCATATATTTT
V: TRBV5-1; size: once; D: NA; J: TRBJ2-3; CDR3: CASSLEGDTITDTQYF; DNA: TGCGCCAGCAGCCTAGAGGGGGACACAATCACAGATACGCAGTATTTT
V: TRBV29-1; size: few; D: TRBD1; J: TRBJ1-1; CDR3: CSVEDRVSGGSNTEAFF; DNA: TGCAGCGTTGAAGATCGGGTGTCAGGGGGGTCCAACACTGAAGCTTTCTTT
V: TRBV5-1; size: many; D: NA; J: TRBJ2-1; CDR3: CASSPRVAGDTYNEQFF; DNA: TGCGCCAGCAGCCCGAGGGTTGCGGGGGACACCTACAATGAGCAGTTCTTC